Each of the 4 T cell receptor beta chains below was sequenced from the same sample in a study of shared clonotypes between healthy human individuals. Libraries were prepared by immunoSEQ multiplex PCR; TCRdb keeps only in-frame clonotypes and omits some of them. The table lists 850,000 to 1,200,000 clones, around four fifths of them singletons, with approximately 1.5% in the top ten. Sequencing was done on a sample of memory CD4+ T cells sorted from blood. Subset defined: CD45RA-negative fraction. The receptor source for this set is a man younger than 35 in good health.

The chain employs TRBV4-3 and TRBJ2-2; TRBD2 agrees at 9 bases. Germline loops: CDR1 LGHNA, CDR2 YSLEER. Trimming at V came to 4 bases and at J to 2 bases, leaving 8 bases not matched to a gene. The CDR3 consists of 17 residues. CDR3 residues: CASSPQASGTNTGELFF. CDR3 sequence (DNA): TGCGCCAGCAGCCCACAGGCTAGCGGGACCAACACCGGGGAGCTGTTTTTT.

In this sample, this clone turned up once. The CDR3 DNA sequence: TGTGCCAGCACCTATGCGGGGCTTCACACTGAAGCTTTCTTT. This gives the protein CASTYAGLHTEAFF. The chain links TRBV7-8 to TRBJ1-1; D is possibly TRBD1 (5 bases). The CDR3 consists of 14 residues. Germline V gives CDR1 SGHVS, CDR2 FQNEAQ. The germline V and J ends were trimmed by 7 bases and 3 bases, with 15 bases remaining between them.

The chain links TRBV7-9 to TRBJ2-3; 9 bases align to TRBD1. Germline assignment: CDR1 SEHNR and CDR2 FQNEAQ (reference sequence). The CDR3 totals 16 residues. With V trimmed by 1 base and J by 3 bases, 5 bases remained unmatched. DNA of the CDR3: TGTGCCAGCAGCTTAGTTACCGGACAGGGGACAGATACGCAGTATTTT. Protein product: CASSLVTGQGTDTQYF.

The CDR3 bases are TGTGCCAGCTCACCACCAGGCTCCGTGGGTGAAGCTTTCTTT. This codes for CASSPPGSVGEAFF. The chain employs TRBV18 and TRBJ1-1; D not certain. Between the trimmed V and J ends, which lost 0 bases and 7 bases, there was a span of 12 bases. Germline loops: CDR1 KGHSH, CDR2 LQKENI. The CDR3 length is 14 residues.